This T cell receptor beta chain was retrieved from a study of cytomegalovirus exposure and HLA in healthy donors (dated by TCRdb to about 2017). At the level of the whole study: An earlier analysis of about 530 of the donors reported approximately 300 Gb of sequence data and about 120 million unique TCR beta sequences obtained from about 179 million T cells. Because of strong linkage in the cohort, roughly 5 DR-DQ haplotypes were treated as single units for association and clustering. Both class I and class II loci were covered by HLA typing, at four-digit resolution. Among 398 genotyped donors of the cohort, an average of approximately 240,000 unique TCR beta nucleotide sequences were sequenced per donor, around 20% of them non-productive. All discovery cohort repertoires had been generated on a single sequencing platform. A separate validation cohort of approximately 130 different subjects was used in addition to the 666-subject first cohort. The study used immunosequencing to profile the T cell repertoires of several hundred subjects and linked those repertoires to cytomegalovirus serostatus. High-throughput TCR immunosequencing, statistical association of individual TCRs with disease status, and machine learning were combined to predict cytomegalovirus infection status. The study aimed to test whether cataloging public T cell receptors could reveal signatures of past pathogen exposure. The number of typed donors differed by locus: about 620-640 for A, B, C, DRB1 and DQB1; some 500 for DQA1; about 600 for DPA1; and 400 to 480 for DPB1. Alongside the repertoire data, information on donor age, sex, ethnicity and CMV serostatus was compiled. In a later genetic analysis, genome-wide SNP genotypes for about three fifths of the 666 donors were used, and that subset was treated as a discovery cohort. A later analysis re-examined previously published TCR beta repertoires from roughly 650 donors and added high-resolution HLA genotyping to investigate patterns of TCR occurrence. An early release covering roughly 600 HLA-typed donors comprised 300 to 350 gigabases of sequencing data and 65 million to 100 million unique TCR sequences. Among the roughly 380 genotyped donors, approximately 76% belonged to the genetic ancestry cluster associated with self-reported Caucasian donors. Rather than drawing on any new phenotypic data, the later analysis identified candidate immune exposures from TCR beta sequences and the way those sequences occurred across donors. To decide whether each TCR beta V gene segment behaved as functional or pseudogenic, an earlier analysis of several hundred of the donors relied on high-throughput TCR beta sequencing. What the research found in general, with its limitations: The authors suggested that the approach could potentially be generalized to other disease states and immunological phenotypes. Assigning TCR associations to individual alleles was difficult when HLA alleles, especially DR and DQ, strongly co-occurred. CMV serostatus was the only immune exposure information available for the cohort. The earlier analysis of some 540 of the donors excluded over 15 rarely observed V segments, including chromosome 9 orphons, because counts were too low. In vitro tests confirmed that three of the cytomegalovirus-associated TCR beta chains recognize cytomegalovirus antigens. Broadly in line with IMGT annotations, most TCR beta V segments showed up in productive rearrangements about 90% or about 30% of the time in an earlier analysis of under 700 of the donors. A total of fewer than 200 TCR beta chains were listed by the study as associated with cytomegalovirus. A further reported finding was that TCR beta sequences accurately predicted the HLA-A and HLA-B alleles for most subjects in the first cohort. In a later analysis, several top co-occurrence clusters were reported to appear linked to parvovirus B19, influenza, CMV and Epstein-Barr virus. The sequencing pipeline was judged likely to have produced a cluster of highly shared sequence variants as a technical artifact. The classifier was reported to diagnose cytomegalovirus status with high specificity and sensitivity in both the original cohort and the validation cohort. Some IMGT-functional V segments, including TRBV6-2 and TRBV6-3, could not be distinguished by the 87-base-pair reads and were therefore excluded. In a later analysis, HLA-associated TCR beta chains showed more clonal expansion and lower generation probabilities than non-associated chains that were equally common. The presence/absence analyses assumed that sequencing depth was roughly uniform across donors, and that assumption may not be true. According to a later analysis, most CMV-associated TCR beta chains appeared to be HLA-restricted, and the HLA associations seemed to be driven largely by CMV exposure. HLA typing was unavailable for some donors at each locus, so association tests used only the typed subset. Correlated functional status among segregating V segments might be attributable to linkage disequilibrium, but an unknown experimental factor could not be ruled out. In a later analysis, about 17,000 TCR beta sequences were associated with specific HLA alleles at a false discovery rate of 0.05. In a later genetic analysis, fewer N-insertions in productive TCRs were reported among donors in an Asian-associated ancestry cluster than the approximately 710-donor mean. A later genetic analysis associated a missense DCLRE1C variant with V-gene and J-gene trimming of TCR beta chains, and an independent cohort replicated the association. A later analysis found that TCR association rates varied across HLA loci, with DRB1 alleles showing the most associated TCRs and HLA-C alleles the fewest. Most TCR sequences were observed very rarely across donors, whereas some public TCRs were present in many individuals. In this cohort, only TCR beta chains were sequenced, and detectable features were limited by the absence of alpha or paired-chain data.

Concerning this clone itself: What this receptor recognizes is not known. Per-nucleotide qualities are absent, and no much larger clonotype sits a single base away.

The cohort was made up of about 610 healthy bone marrow donors. At the time of sampling, all cohort members were nominally healthy, though unrecorded immune exposures were likely present. The donor tested CMV seropositive, placing the donor among the roughly 300 seropositive members of the cohort. A peripheral blood sample was collected from each donor, and TCR beta sequencing was performed on peripheral blood mononuclear cells. The Qiagen DNeasy Blood Extraction Kit was used to extract genomic DNA from the blood cell samples. CDR1 and CDR2, per the germline V gene (reference sequence), are LNHDA and SQIVND. V is cut by 7 bases and J by 0 bases, and the space between the germline ends is 13 bases. Reading from cysteine to phenylalanine, the CDR3 counts 15 amino acids. The CDR3 DNA has 45 bases and is translated from base 1. Library preparation used the immunoSEQ multiplex PCR assay. For the multiplex PCR, a mixture combining 60 forward primers for TCR Vbeta segments and 13 reverse primers for TCR Jbeta segments was used. A multiplex PCR assay on genomic DNA amplified the CDR3 region of rearranged TCR beta genes. The Illumina HiSeq System was used to sequence the amplified TCR beta libraries as 87-base-pair reads. The authors' pipeline ran thus. In a later analysis, tens of millions of unique TCR beta chains were counted across the approximately 670 repertoires, and roughly 9.9 million of these chains were shared by at least two donors. Raw reads were error-corrected and collapsed into unique sequences with a nearest-neighbor algorithm that merged closely related sequences to remove PCR and sequencing errors. CDR3 sequences were aligned to IMGT reference sequences to assign V, D and J gene segments. For a sequence to be retained, a match of at least six nucleotides was required to both a V gene segment and a J gene segment. Rearrangements were called productive when the CDR3 lacked stop codons and stayed in frame with V and J; all others were non-productive. CDR3 was defined by IMGT convention, running from the second conserved V-encoded cysteine to the conserved J-encoded phenylalanine. In an earlier analysis of around 570 of the donors, sequences lacking an unambiguous match to a single V gene segment were excluded. An earlier analysis of a few hundred of the donors called V segments functional above 56.7% productive rearrangements and segregating when the between-donor standard deviation exceeded 5%. A statistical classification framework was developed to diagnose cytomegalovirus status using the catalog of TCR beta chain sequences. In a later analysis, V and J genes were assigned by comparing TCR nucleotide sequences against IMGT/GENE-DB human TR gene sequences. Using the TCRdist pipeline, a later analysis assigned CDR3 sequences along with most-parsimonious VDJ recombination scenarios. In a later analysis, each TCR beta chain was defined by its CDR3 amino acid sequence together with its V-gene family, and reads lacking a unique V-gene family were excluded. To address suspected cross-contamination and a sequencing artifact, a later analysis removed roughly 640 highly shared, low-generation-probability nucleotide sequences. For each public chain, a later analysis derived a clonal expansion index from normalized ranks of inferred template counts within each repertoire. Generation probabilities in a later analysis came from a VDJ recombination model fitted to out-of-frame rearrangements, and those results were checked against IGoR. A later analysis scored TCR-TCR, TCR-HLA and TCR-CMV co-occurrence with hypergeometric tests, applying a repertoire-size bias correction to TCR pairs. In a later analysis, false discovery rates were estimated by permuting HLA or CMV assignments 20 times. In a later analysis, co-occurring TCRs were grouped using DBSCAN, with TCRdist sequence similarity added in when clustering inside HLA-allele-positive subsets. Co-occurrence clustering excluded repertoires with fewer than 30,000 or more than 120,000 public chains, plus five with anomalous nucleotide sharing. As stored in TCRdb, this immuneACCESS dataset retains in-frame rearrangements with V and J assigned. A fraction of the clones does not appear; measured against another copy, unresolved V genes explain less than half of the discrepancy, and the remainder lacks a known reason. V and J calls and clone size are copied from that table; D and trimming were computed from the DNA. For this sample the table gives approximately 88,000 clones, of which approximately 80% were detected only once. The ten most abundant clones make up more than 5% of the sample.

The sequence derives from a man aged 25 to 40 in good health and CMV-seropositive. The source material was PBMCs. The chain employs TRBV19 and TRBJ2-1, with the D segment identity uncertain. The sequenced DNA: TGTGCCAGTACCAATACAGAGAGCTCCTACAATGAGCAGTTCTTC. The resulting protein is CASTNTESSYNEQFF.